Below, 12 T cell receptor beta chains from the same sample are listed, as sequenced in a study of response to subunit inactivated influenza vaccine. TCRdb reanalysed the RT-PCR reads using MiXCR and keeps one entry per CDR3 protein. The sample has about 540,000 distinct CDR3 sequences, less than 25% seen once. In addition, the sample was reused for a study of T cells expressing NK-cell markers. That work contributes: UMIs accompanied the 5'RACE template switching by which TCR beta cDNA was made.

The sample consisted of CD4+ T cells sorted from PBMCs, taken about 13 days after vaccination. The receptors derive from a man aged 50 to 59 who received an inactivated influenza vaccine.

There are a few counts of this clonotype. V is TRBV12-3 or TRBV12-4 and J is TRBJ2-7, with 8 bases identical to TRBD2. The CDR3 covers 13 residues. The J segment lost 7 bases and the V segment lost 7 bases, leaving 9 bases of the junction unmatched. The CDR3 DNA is TGTGCCAGCACCTCGGGGGGGGCCGGAGAGCAGTACTTC. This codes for CASTSGGAGEQYF.

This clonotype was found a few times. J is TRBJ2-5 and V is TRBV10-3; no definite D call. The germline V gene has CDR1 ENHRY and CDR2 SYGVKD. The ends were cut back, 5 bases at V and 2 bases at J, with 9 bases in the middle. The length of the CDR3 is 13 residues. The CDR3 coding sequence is TGTGCCATCAGTAGGCCCTTTCAAGAGACCCAGTACTTC. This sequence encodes CAISRPFQETQYF.

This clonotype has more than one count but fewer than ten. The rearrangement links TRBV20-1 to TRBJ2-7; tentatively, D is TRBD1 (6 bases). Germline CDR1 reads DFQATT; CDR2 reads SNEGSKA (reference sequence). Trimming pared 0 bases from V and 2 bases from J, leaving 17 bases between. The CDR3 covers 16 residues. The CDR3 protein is CSARDQSQGRTYEQYF. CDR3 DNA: TGCAGTGCTAGAGATCAGAGCCAGGGGCGGACCTACGAGCAGTACTTC.

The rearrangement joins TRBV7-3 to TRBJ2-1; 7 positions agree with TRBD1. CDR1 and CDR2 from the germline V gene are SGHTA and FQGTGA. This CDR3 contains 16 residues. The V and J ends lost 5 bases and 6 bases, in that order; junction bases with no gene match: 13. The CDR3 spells CASSPGPLQGFNEQFF. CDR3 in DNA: TGTGCCAGCAGCCCCGGGCCTTTACAGGGGTTCAATGAGCAGTTCTTC.

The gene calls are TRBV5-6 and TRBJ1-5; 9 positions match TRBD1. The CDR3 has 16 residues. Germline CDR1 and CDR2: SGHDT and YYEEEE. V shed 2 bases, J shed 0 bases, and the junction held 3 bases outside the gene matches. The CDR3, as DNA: TGTGCCAGCAGCTTACTGGACAGGGGTAGCAATCAGCCCCAGCATTTT. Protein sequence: CASSLLDRGSNQPQHF. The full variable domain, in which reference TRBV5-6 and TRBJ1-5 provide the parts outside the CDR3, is DAGVTQSPTHLIKTRGQQVTLRCSPKSGHDTVSWYQQALGQGPQFIFQYYEEEERQRGNFPDRFSGHQFPNYSSELNVNALLLGDSALYLCASSLLDRGSNQPQHFGDGTRLSIL.

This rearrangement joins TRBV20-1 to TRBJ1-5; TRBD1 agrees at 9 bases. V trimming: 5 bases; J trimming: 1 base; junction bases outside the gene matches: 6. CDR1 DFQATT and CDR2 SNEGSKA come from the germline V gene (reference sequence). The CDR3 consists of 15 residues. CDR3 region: CSARGTGTSNQPQHF. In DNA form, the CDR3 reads TGCAGTGCTCGGGGGACAGGGACCAGCAATCAGCCCCAGCATTTT.

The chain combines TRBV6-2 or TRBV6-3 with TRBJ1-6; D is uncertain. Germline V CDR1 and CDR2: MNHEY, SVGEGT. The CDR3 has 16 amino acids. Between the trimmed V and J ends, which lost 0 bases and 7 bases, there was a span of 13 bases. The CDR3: CASSYSTAGRNSPLHF. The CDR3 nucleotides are TGTGCCAGCAGTTACTCGACGGCGGGAAGAAATTCACCCCTCCACTTT.

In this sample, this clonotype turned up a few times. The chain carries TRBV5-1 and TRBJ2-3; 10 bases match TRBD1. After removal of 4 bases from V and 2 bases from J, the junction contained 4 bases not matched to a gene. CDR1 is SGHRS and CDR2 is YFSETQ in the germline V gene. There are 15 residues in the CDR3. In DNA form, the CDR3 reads TGCGCCAGCAGCACCGACAGGGGGCCCACAGATACGCAGTATTTT. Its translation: CASSTDRGPTDTQYF.

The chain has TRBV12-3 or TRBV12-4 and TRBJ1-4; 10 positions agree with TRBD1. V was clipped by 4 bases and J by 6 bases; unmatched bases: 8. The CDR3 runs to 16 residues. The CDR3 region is CASSSHPGQGHEKLFF. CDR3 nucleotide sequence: TGTGCCAGCAGTTCTCATCCGGGACAGGGGCATGAAAAACTGTTTTTT.

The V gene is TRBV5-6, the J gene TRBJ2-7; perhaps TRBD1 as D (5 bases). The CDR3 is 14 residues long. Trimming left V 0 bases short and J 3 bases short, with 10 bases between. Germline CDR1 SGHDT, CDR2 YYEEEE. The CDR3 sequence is CASSLGQIIYEQYF. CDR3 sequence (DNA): TGTGCCAGCAGCTTGGGACAGATAATCTACGAGCAGTACTTC.

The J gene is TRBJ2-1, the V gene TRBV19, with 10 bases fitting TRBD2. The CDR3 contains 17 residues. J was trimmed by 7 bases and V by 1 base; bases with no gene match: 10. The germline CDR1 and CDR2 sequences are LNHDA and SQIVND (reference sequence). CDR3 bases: TGTGCCAGTAGTATAGCGGCTAGCGGGAGTAGGCAGAATGAGCAGTTCTTC. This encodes CASSIAASGSRQNEQFF.

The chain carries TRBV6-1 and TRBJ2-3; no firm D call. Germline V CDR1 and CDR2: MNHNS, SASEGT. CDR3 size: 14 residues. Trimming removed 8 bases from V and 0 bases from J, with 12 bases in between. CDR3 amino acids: CASRPVVSTDTQYF. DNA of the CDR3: TGTGCCAGCCGTCCGGTTGTAAGCACAGATACGCAGTATTTT.